This TCR beta chain emerged from a study of blood T cell repertoires in COVID-19. On the study more broadly: Sites in the United States, Italy and Spain provided acute and convalescent COVID-19 samples. PBMCs, B-cell-depleted T cells, or T cells provided the cDNA or gDNA that made up the material.

Method: immunoSEQ multiplex PCR; TCRdb's copy keeps in-frame clones and lacks some. This repertoire shows 150,000 to 200,000 clones, roughly 82% found once; its top ten account for about 8%. Points on this clone: The junction and the germline gene differ at one end; a read error may be behind it.

This CDR3 region has 17 residues. Germline CDR1 SGHNT, CDR2 YENEEA. The rearrangement links TRBV11-3 to TRBJ2-2, with 7 bases matching TRBD2. This TCR came from a woman aged 55-69 years with COVID-19, enrolled during active disease. Material for sequencing was peripheral blood. The CDR3 DNA sequence: TGTGCCAGCAGCTTGGGAATTAGCGGGCTGAACACCGGGGGGCTGTTTTTT. Its translation is CASSLGISGLNTGGLFF.